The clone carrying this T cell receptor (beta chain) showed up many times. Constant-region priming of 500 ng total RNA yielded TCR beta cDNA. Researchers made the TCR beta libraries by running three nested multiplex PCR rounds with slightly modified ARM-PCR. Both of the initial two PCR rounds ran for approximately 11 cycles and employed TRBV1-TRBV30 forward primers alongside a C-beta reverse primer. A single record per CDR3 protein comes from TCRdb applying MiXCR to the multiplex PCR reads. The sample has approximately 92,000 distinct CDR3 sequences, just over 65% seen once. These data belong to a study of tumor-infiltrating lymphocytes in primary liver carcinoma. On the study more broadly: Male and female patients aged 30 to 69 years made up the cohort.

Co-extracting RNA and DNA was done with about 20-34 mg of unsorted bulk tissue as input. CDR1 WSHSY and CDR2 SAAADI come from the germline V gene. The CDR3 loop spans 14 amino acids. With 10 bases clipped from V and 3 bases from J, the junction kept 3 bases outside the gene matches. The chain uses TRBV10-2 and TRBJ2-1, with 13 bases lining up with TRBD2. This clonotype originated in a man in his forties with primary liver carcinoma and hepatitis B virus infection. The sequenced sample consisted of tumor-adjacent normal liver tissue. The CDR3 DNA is TGCGCCACCCGACTAGCGGGAGGCTACAATGAGCAGTTCTTC. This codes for CATRLAGGYNEQFF.